Following are 20 T cell receptor beta chains from one sample sequenced in a study of type 1 regulatory T cells (dated by TCRdb to about 2021). No antigen has been identified for these receptors. Data came from an Illumina MiSeq. TCRdb reprocessing: public reads trimmed at Q25 with fastp, clones called with MiXCR, in-frame beta chains kept. Each entry merges the rows of one CDR3 protein and shows their most common DNA and genes. The sample data list 14,000 to 15,000 distinct CDR3 sequences, and approximately 13% of these were observed just once. 15% to 17% of the sample comes from the top ten. The material sequenced was cultured T cells, either the whole culture or a sorted T cell fraction (not recorded which). These receptors were taken from a human donor in good health.

Only a few counts were recorded for this clonotype. The chain links TRBV7-2 to TRBJ2-2, with 7 bases matching TRBD2. There are 16 residues in the CDR3. V trimming: 4 bases; J trimming: 7 bases; junction bases outside the gene matches: 12. Germline-derived CDR1 and CDR2 are SGHTA and FQGNSA. Here the CDR3 reads CASSSFPGGFGGELFF. In DNA, the CDR3 is TGTGCCAGCAGCTCCTTCCCGGGAGGATTTGGCGGGGAGCTGTTTTTT.

This clonotype was counted many times. In DNA, the CDR3 is TGCGCCAGCAGCTTACAGGGAGGAATTGATACGCAGTATTTT. Translation gives CASSLQGGIDTQYF. V and J are TRBV5-1 and TRBJ2-3; D may be TRBD1 or TRBD2 (6 bases each). This CDR3 has 14 amino acids. Between the trimmed V and J ends, which lost 2 bases and 6 bases, there was a span of 13 bases. CDR1 and CDR2 from the germline V gene are SGHRS and YFSETQ.

This clonotype has a count of ten or more. This chain joins TRBV4-2 and TRBJ1-5; no firm D call. CDR1 is LGHNA, CDR2 YNFKEQ, per germline. Trimming removed 0 bases at V and 6 bases at J, with 12 bases between. The CDR3 loop spans 15 amino acids. CDR3: CASSQEAGSGQPQHF. The DNA of the CDR3 is TGTGCCAGCAGCCAAGAAGCAGGAAGCGGTCAGCCCCAGCATTTT.

This chain links TRBV5-1 with TRBJ2-5; the match to TRBD1 covers 7 bases. V trimming: 0 bases; J trimming: 5 bases; junction bases outside the gene matches: 4. The CDR3 sequence is 14 residues long. CDR1 and CDR2 from the germline V gene are SGHRS and YFSETQ. The CDR3 sequence is CASSLGQGVETQYF. The CDR3 DNA reads TGCGCCAGCAGCTTGGGACAGGGTGTGGAGACCCAGTACTTC.

In its sample, this clonotype was seen many times. The chain joins TRBV29-1 to TRBJ2-5; D remains ambiguous. CDR1 SQVTM and CDR2 ANQGSEA come from the germline V gene. Trimming shortened V by 6 bases and J by 4 bases, and 9 bases separated the two germline ends. This CDR3 comprises 11 residues. CDR3 DNA: TGCAGCGTGGAACGGGTAGAGACCCAGTACTTC. It encodes CSVERVETQYF.

In this sample, this clonotype turned up a few times. The CDR3 loop is CASSLSSPYEQYF. CDR3 nucleotides: TGTGCCAGCAGCTTATCCTCGCCCTACGAGCAGTACTTC. This chain connects TRBV5-5 to TRBJ2-7; D uncertain. Germline CDR1 SGHKS, CDR2 YYEKEE (reference sequence). V gave up 2 bases and J gave up 2 bases, with 8 bases separating them. The CDR3 length is 13 residues. The full variable domain, with the rest looked up from reference TRBV5-5 and TRBJ2-7, is DAGVTQSPTHLIKTRGQQVTLRCSPISGHKSVSWYQQVLGQGPQFIFQYYEKEERGRGNFPDRFSARQFPNYSSELNVNALLLGDSALYLCASSLSSPYEQYFGPGTRLTVT.

The V gene is TRBV12-3 or TRBV12-4, the J gene TRBJ2-7, with D maybe TRBD1 (6 bases). V was pared by 6 bases and J by 7 bases, with 16 bases between. The CDR3 consists of 13 residues. The CDR3 sequence: CASRRVLGGEQYF. CDR3 in DNA: TGTGCCAGCAGAAGGGTTTTAGGGGGAGAGCAGTACTTC.

This clonotype is labeled medium-sized (0.01 to 0.1%). The chain joins TRBV5-5 to TRBJ2-1, with D maybe TRBD1 (6 bases). CDR3 size: 13 residues. Germline V gene lookup returns CDR1 SGHKS and CDR2 YYEKEE (reference sequence). V lost 0 bases, J lost 9 bases, and 10 bases lay in between. CDR3 sequence reads: CASSLAQGSEQFF. CDR3 DNA: TGTGCCAGCAGCTTGGCGCAGGGGAGTGAGCAGTTCTTC.

The table lists this clonotype with a few counts. This sequence joins TRBV30 and TRBJ2-1; TRBD2 matches at 14 bases. The CDR3 totals 14 residues. Germline V gene data show CDR1 as GTSNPN and CDR2 as SVGIG (reference sequence). J lost 14 bases, V lost 2 bases, and 8 bases had no gene match. CDR3 loop: CAWSPGLAGVGEFF. The CDR3 DNA reads as TGTGCCTGGAGTCCGGGACTAGCGGGAGTTGGTGAGTTCTTC.

This clonotype was detected only a few times. The rearrangement joins TRBV15 to TRBJ2-7, with D possibly called TRBD1 or TRBD2 (5 bases each). V lost 4 bases and J 4 bases, leaving 20 bases between the germline ends. Germline loops: CDR1 LNHNV, CDR2 YYDKDF (reference sequence). The CDR3 is 16 residues long. CDR3 DNA: TGTGCCACCAGCAAGGGGCTGAGCGGACCGCATTACGAGCAGTACTTC. It encodes CATSKGLSGPHYEQYF.

Concerning this clonotype itself: One end of the junction fails to match germline, which may point to a read error. The J gene is TRBJ2-3, the V gene TRBV6-5, with D perhaps matching TRBD2 (7 bases). The length of the CDR3 is 12 residues. The germline gives CDR1 MNHEY, CDR2 SVGAGI. The DNA for the CDR3 is TGTGGCAGCGGGGACAACACAGATACGCAGTATTTT. Protein product: CGSGDNTDTQYF.

Concerning this clonotype: One base away lies a much larger clone, so this may be a sequencing read error. The V and J genes are TRBV20-1 and TRBJ2-1; 8 bases are shared with TRBD2. The CDR3 spans 15 residues. The germline CDR1 and CDR2 sequences are DFQATT and SNEGSKA (reference sequence). The CDR3 bases are TGCAGTGCTAGAGACAGCGGGAGCCCCTACAATGGGCAGTTCTTC. The encoded protein is CSARDSGSPYNGQFF.

Many counts were recorded for this clonotype. The rearrangement joins TRBV7-2 to TRBJ2-7, with D perhaps TRBD1 (7 bases). CDR3 length: 15 amino acids. Looked up from germline, CDR1 is SGHTA and CDR2 is FQGNSA. The V and J ends lost 3 bases and 1 base respectively, with 13 bases between them. DNA for the CDR3: TGTGCCAGCAGCTTGAACCCAGGGGGGTCCTACGAGCAGTACTTC. Translated, it gives CASSLNPGGSYEQYF.

The V and J genes are TRBV20-1 and TRBJ1-2; D is possibly TRBD1 (6 bases). The ends were cut back, 2 bases at V and 8 bases at J, with 21 bases in the middle. In germline, CDR1 is DFQATT, CDR2 SNEGSKA (reference sequence). This CDR3 contains 15 residues. In DNA form, the CDR3 reads TGCAGTGCTAGAAGCGGGCAGGGGATGGGGAACGGCTACACCTTC. This sequence encodes CSARSGQGMGNGYTF.

This clonotype was seen ten or more times. The rearrangement joins TRBV3-1 to TRBJ1-3, with D uncertain. Germline V gene sequence: CDR1 LGHDT, CDR2 YNNKEL (reference sequence). V was clipped by 6 bases and J by 0 bases, with 9 bases between them. CDR3 size: 14 residues. CDR3 sequence: CASRSRSSGNTIYF. The CDR3 nucleotides are TGTGCCAGCAGGTCGAGGAGCTCTGGAAACACCATATATTTT.

Ten or more counts support this clonotype. The chain links TRBV6-5 to TRBJ1-5; D remains ambiguous. Trimming took 1 base from V and 5 from J, leaving 6 bases between them. Germline CDR1 MNHEY, CDR2 SVGAGI. CDR3 size: 13 residues. The CDR3 DNA is TGTGCCAGCAGTTACTGGCGTGATCAGCCCCAGCATTTT. Protein: CASSYWRDQPQHF.

In its sample, this clonotype was seen many times. The chain carries TRBV7-6 and TRBJ2-7; D uncertain. V was trimmed by 5 bases and J by 2 bases, leaving 19 bases between them. The CDR3 runs 16 residues. In germline, CDR1 is SGHVS, CDR2 FNYEAQ. The CDR3, as DNA: TGTGCCAGCAGCCCAAACGAGGCCTCCGCAACCTACGAGCAGTACTTC. Its protein product is CASSPNEASATYEQYF.

Many counts were recorded for this clonotype. The gene calls are TRBV7-3 and TRBJ2-1; D remains ambiguous. Trimming removed 2 bases at V and 14 bases at J, with 16 bases between. The CDR3 sequence is 13 residues long. Germline V gives CDR1 SGHTA, CDR2 FQGTGA. The CDR3 DNA reads as TGTGCCAGCAGCTTACGTTCGAGGACGGAGAAGTTCTTC. Amino acid sequence: CASSLRSRTEKFF.

This clonotype was observed many times. The chain joins TRBV20-1 to TRBJ2-1; TRBD1 matches 9 bases. CDR3 size: 13 residues. Trimming at V came to 3 bases and at J to 9 bases, leaving 6 bases not matched to a gene. The V gene's germline CDR1 is DFQATT and CDR2 SNEGSKA (reference sequence). The CDR3 region has the DNA TGCAGTGCTAGGGACAGGGGAATAGGTGAGCAGTTCTTC. Translating gives CSARDRGIGEQFF.

This clonotype showed up many times. This chain joins TRBV15 and TRBJ2-7; 10 positions agree with TRBD2. The CDR3 has 13 residues. The V and J ends lost 6 bases and 6 bases, in that order; junction bases with no gene match: 5. Germline-derived CDR1 and CDR2 are LNHNV and YYDKDF (reference sequence). CDR3 nucleotide sequence: TGTGCCACCAGGCTAGCGGGAGTAGGCGAGCAGTACTTC. This codes for CATRLAGVGEQYF.